This entry lists 17 T cell receptor beta chains sequenced from one sample in a study of blood T cells in healthy people across ages. The use of a sample-barcoded 5' primer and a J-beta primer mix characterized a second PCR of roughly 6 to 11 cycles. MiXCR, applied by TCRdb to the 5' RACE reads, yields one record per CDR3 protein. Of about 670,000 distinct CDR3 sequences listed, about 50% are singletons. Source material: blood. The receptors derive from a woman aged 80 or over in good health.

Ten or more counts support this clonotype. The chain employs TRBV3-1 and TRBJ2-7; 9 bases line up with TRBD2. V lost 7 bases to trimming and J lost 2 bases; unmatched junction nucleotides: 6. This CDR3 spans 14 amino acids. CDR1 is LGHDT and CDR2 is YNNKEL in the germline V gene (reference sequence). CDR3 DNA: TGTGCCAGCACCCCTAGCGGGACGACCTACGAGCAGTACTTC. This codes for CASTPSGTTYEQYF.

The chain links TRBV7-6 to TRBJ1-2; no clear D. Trimming removed 5 bases at V and 8 bases at J, with 15 bases between. Per the germline V gene, CDR1 is SGHVS and CDR2 is FNYEAQ. The CDR3 consists of 13 residues. DNA for the CDR3: TGTGCCAGCAGCGCAGACCCCGGGAAAGGCTACACCTTC. As protein: CASSADPGKGYTF.

The chain uses TRBV7-9 and TRBJ1-5; D is uncertain. Trimming stripped 1 base from V and 6 bases from J, with 13 bases between. The CDR3 length is 15 residues. The germline gives CDR1 SEHNR, CDR2 FQNEAQ (reference sequence). The CDR3 coding sequence is TGTGCCAGCAGCTTAGACCTGGGAGGGAGTCAGCCCCAGCATTTT. It encodes CASSLDLGGSQPQHF.

This clonotype was counted a single time. The rearrangement uses TRBV20-1 and TRBJ2-1; TRBD2 aligns across 13 bases. CDR1 and CDR2 (germline): DFQATT, SNEGSKA (reference sequence). The ends lost 6 bases at V and 8 bases at J; junction bases unmatched: 10. This CDR3 region has 15 residues. CDR3 DNA: TGCAGTGCCACAATCGGGACTAGCGGGGTTTATGAGCAGTTCTTC. Its translation: CSATIGTSGVYEQFF.

The chain couples TRBV14 to TRBJ1-4; 9 bases map to TRBD1. Per the germline V gene, CDR1 is SGHDN and CDR2 is FVKESK. The J segment lost 2 bases and the V segment lost 5 bases, leaving 3 bases of the junction unmatched. This CDR3 has 15 residues. CDR3 coding DNA: TGTGCCAGCAGCGGGACAGGGAGGACTAATGAAAAACTGTTTTTT. It translates to CASSGTGRTNEKLFF.

Ten or more counts support this clonotype. The rearrangement uses TRBV24-1 and TRBJ2-3, with 13 bases fitting TRBD2. The CDR3 is 19 residues long. In germline, CDR1 is KGHDR, CDR2 SFDVKD. V lost 3 bases and J lost 6; bases outside the gene matches: 14. DNA for the CDR3: TGTGCCACCAGTGATACCCTGAAGGGACTAGCGGGGTTAGGGGATACGCAGTATTTT. This sequence encodes CATSDTLKGLAGLGDTQYF.

V usage is TRBV6-5 and J usage is TRBJ2-1; 7 positions match TRBD1. V trimming: 6 bases; J trimming: 14 bases; junction bases outside the gene matches: 7. Per germline, CDR1 MNHEY and CDR2 SVGAGI. The CDR3 is 11 amino acids. CDR3 amino acids: CASSLGQEEFF. For the CDR3, the DNA is TGTGCCAGCAGCCTAGGACAGGAGGAGTTCTTC.

The CDR3 coding sequence is TGTGCCACCAGCGTCAATCGGGGGGGCCTAGATACGCAGTATTTT. It specifies CATSVNRGGLDTQYF. The chain carries TRBV15 and TRBJ2-3, with TRBD2 matching over 8 bases. The V gene's germline CDR1 is LNHNV and CDR2 YYDKDF (reference sequence). The CDR3 contains 15 residues. J gave up 5 bases and V 5 bases, and 9 bases lay outside the gene matches.

V usage is TRBV18 and J usage is TRBJ2-2, with unresolved D. The CDR3 runs to 14 residues. The V and J ends lost 6 bases and 0 bases respectively, with 8 bases between them. In germline, CDR1 is KGHSH, CDR2 LQKENI. Written as DNA, the CDR3 is TGTGCCAGCTCCGGACGACCGAACACCGGGGAGCTGTTTTTT. This translates into CASSGRPNTGELFF.

In this sample, this clonotype turned up many times. The chain couples TRBV2 to TRBJ1-1; D not resolved. V lost 10 bases, J lost 2 bases, and 17 bases lay in between. The CDR3 length is 14 residues. Germline V gene data show CDR1 as SNHLY and CDR2 as FYNNEI. CDR3 nucleotides: TGTGCCACCAAGACCGCGGGAGAAAACACTGAAGCTTTCTTT. Translated, it gives CATKTAGENTEAFF.

The chain employs TRBV3-1 and TRBJ1-1; perhaps TRBD1 as D (6 bases). Germline CDR1 LGHDT, CDR2 YNNKEL (reference sequence). Trimming stripped 5 bases from V and 2 bases from J, with 12 bases between. The CDR3 loop spans 14 amino acids. CDR3 in DNA: TGTGCCAGCAGCATACGGGGGGCTAACACTGAAGCTTTCTTT. Encoded protein: CASSIRGANTEAFF.

The sample holds one count of this clonotype. This sequence joins TRBV19 and TRBJ2-7; D call uncertain. Trimming took off 8 bases at V and 4 bases at J, with 15 bases between the two ends. CDR3 length equals 13 residues. CDR1 and CDR2 (germline): LNHDA, SQIVND (reference sequence). CDR3 nucleotide sequence: TGTGCCAGTGCCGCTGCAGCCCCGTACGAGCAGTACTTC. The encoded protein is CASAAAAPYEQYF.

The chain joins TRBV4-3 to TRBJ1-1; possible D gene TRBD1, 5 bases. The CDR3 extends over 15 amino acids. Trimming cost V 0 bases and J 4 bases, with 12 bases left between them. Germline V gives CDR1 LGHNA, CDR2 YSLEER. Here the CDR3 reads CASSQDSGAGTEAFF. The CDR3 nucleotides read TGCGCCAGCAGCCAAGATTCCGGGGCGGGCACTGAAGCTTTCTTT.

J is TRBJ2-3 and V is TRBV6-5; 10 nucleotides agree with TRBD1. J lost 1 base, V lost 0 bases, and 4 bases had no gene match. Germline CDR1 MNHEY, CDR2 SVGAGI. The CDR3 contains 17 residues. For the CDR3, the DNA is TGTGCCAGCAGTTACTCAGACAGGGGGCTCGGCACAGATACGCAGTATTTT. Amino acids: CASSYSDRGLGTDTQYF.

The chain links TRBV29-1 to TRBJ2-5; D might be TRBD2 (5 bases). The CDR3 length is 11 residues. Germline-derived CDR1 and CDR2 are SQVTM and ANQGSEA. V lost 4 bases to trimming and J lost 11 bases, with 14 bases between them. The CDR3: CSVGMKEEQYF. For the CDR3, the DNA is TGCAGCGTTGGAATGAAGGAGGAGCAGTACTTC.

As concerns this clonotype: This may be a read error: a much more frequent sequence differs by one nucleotide. The V gene is TRBV4-1, the J gene TRBJ2-1; tentatively, D is TRBD2 (5 bases). Trimming removed 8 bases at V and 7 bases at J, with 24 bases between. The CDR3 covers 16 residues. Per germline, CDR1 MGHRA and CDR2 YSYEKL. CDR3 protein: CASRRTRTFHGNEQFF. The CDR3 DNA follows: TGCGCCAGCCGGCGGACGAGGACTTTTCATGGTAATGAGCAGTTCTTC.

The rearrangement uses TRBV12-3 or TRBV12-4 and TRBJ1-5; tentatively, D is TRBD1 (6 bases). This CDR3 contains 16 residues. V lost 5 bases, J lost 5 bases, and 19 bases lay in between. CDR3 sequence (DNA): TGTGCCAGCAGTCTGGGAGAGGAGGGGGTCCATCAGCCCCAGCATTTT. This codes for CASSLGEEGVHQPQHF.